Below, one T cell receptor beta chain is given with its context. This clonotype has more than one count but fewer than ten. The clone's antigen remains unknown. The sample holds no much larger clone one base away, and base qualities are not on file. TCR beta CDR3 regions were amplified from RNA transcripts. The TCR CDR3 was subjected to a first round of RT-PCR using the HTBI primer set and the Qiagen OneStep RT-PCR kit. Libraries were constructed in a second round of multiplex PCR, after which size selection and purification were performed. The libraries were sequenced on an Illumina HiSeq2000 using paired-end 100 bp reads. On the authors' methods: SOAPnuke was used to process the raw data, removing reads that contained adapters or uncalled bases, had a mean Phred below 15, or lacked an exact match to the constant primer or identifier. COPE v1.2.5 was used to merge the high-quality paired reads, and each unique nucleotide sequence was defined as a clonotype. MiTCR v1.1 was used to align clonotypes to the IMGT TRBV, TRBD and TRBJ reference segments. Analysis was restricted to V-J combinations with a frequency above 0.0001, which covered over 98% of repertoires. The TCS score was defined as the ratio of F50 (clonal expansion) to E x V (chaos), calculated using BLOSUM62-based TCRdist between CDR3 peptides within each V-J. Welch's t-statistics and random forest reduced around 520 V-J features to 13, which were used in a naive Bayes classifier (R e1071). The public reads were run again by TCRdb, first through fastp at Q25 and then through MiXCR, and only productive beta chains were kept. Duplicate CDR3 protein sequences are folded into a single record with the most common DNA and genes. What appears here as the V and J calls and clone size reflects TCRdb's work, not the paper's. This sample gives a few hundred thousand distinct CDR3 sequences in total; under 20% of them show up just once. The ten largest account for 40% of the sample.

The V end loses 2 bases and the J end loses 4 bases, and a stretch of 10 bases separates them. According to the germline V gene, CDR1 reads MDHEN and CDR2 reads SYDVKM. Spanning cysteine to phenylalanine, the CDR3 consists of 14 amino acids. Here the CDR3 DNA is all that survives: 42 bases in frame from base 1. This entry comes from a study of T cells in Graves' hyperthyroidism and ophthalmopathy (dated 2019 in TCRdb). For the study in its entirety: Peripheral blood was collected at initial diagnosis, before any treatment. According to the paper, TCR Vbeta CDR3 sequencing was carried out on approximately 140 peripheral blood samples, which came from fewer than 50 ophthalmopathy, under 80 hyperthyroidism and roughly 17 progressor patients. After blood sampling, hyperthyroidism patients were treated with methimazole at a starting dose of 30 mg daily, and ophthalmopathy patients were treated with high-dose intravenous methylprednisolone. The 100 discovery patients were randomly split 7:3 into training and test sets. A discovery cohort of about a hundred patients, roughly 45 with Graves' ophthalmopathy and 57 with stable Graves' hyperthyroidism, was used to find distinguishing TCR V-J signatures. Thyroid tissue and blood T-cell repertoires from about six Graves' hyperthyroidism patients were also compared in the study. Prospective prediction of ophthalmopathy was tested in an independent validation cohort of fewer than 20 hyperthyroidism patients and 15 to 17 patients who later progressed to ophthalmopathy. Beyond this particular receptor, the publication reports: A model built on a 13 V-J signature distinguished ophthalmopathy from stable hyperthyroidism, reaching roughly 88% sensitivity and approximately 83% specificity in cross-validation and 80%/75% in testing. During validation, the model predicted progression to ophthalmopathy a median of approximately 6.5 months ahead of onset, with more than 60% sensitivity and 72.22% specificity. Sample size was not statistically predetermined, and investigators were not blinded to group allocation. Blood samples also contained most of the expanded thyroid clonotypes (frequency above 0.001), which suggests that blood repertoires may reflect thyroid immune responses.

Moderately to severely active disease, a Clinical Activity Score of at least 3, a NOSPECS grade of at least 4, and a duration under 3 months were present in ophthalmopathy patients. Any patient with an uncontrolled infection, another autoimmune disease, pregnancy or lactation was excluded. Diagnoses were established on the basis of clinical symptoms, serum thyroxine and TRAb, thyroid ultrasound, and orbital computed tomography. PBMCs were separated from roughly 9.6 ml of fresh peripheral blood using Ficoll-Paque density gradient centrifugation. Total RNA was extracted using Trizol reagent, and RNA quality was assessed on an Agilent 2100 Bioanalyzer.

The chain employs TRBV28 and TRBJ2-3, with no confident D gene call. The TCR comes from a man aged 18 to 29 with Graves' ophthalmopathy. What was sequenced was blood. The CDR3 has the sequence CASSLVFTPDTQYF. The nucleotides are TGTGCCAGCAGTTTAGTGTTCACCCCAGATACGCAGTATTTT.